What follows is one TCR beta chain and its context. Its antigen is as yet unknown. Sequenced by immunoSEQ multiplex PCR; TCRdb stores in-frame clones only, minus some. The table shows tens of thousands of clones, with approximately 90% occurring only once. The sample is drawn from a study of OX40 agonist ivuxolimab in advanced cancers. General observations from the study: The 0.1-3.0 mg/kg partial responders had among the lowest clonal expansion. Clones of CD4+ and CD8+ blood T cells grew by week 6 at doses of 0.1 to 3.0 mg/kg.

V shed 5 bases, J shed 7 bases, and the junction held 6 bases outside the gene matches. CDR1 and CDR2 (germline): MNHEY, SMNVEV (reference sequence). The CDR3 totals 14 residues. Source: CD4+ or CD8+ T cells sorted from blood, taken in a trial of the OX40 agonist ivuxolimab. This TCR derives from an adult with an advanced solid tumor such as melanoma, head and neck, liver or kidney cancer. V gene TRBV27 combines with J gene TRBJ1-4, with 8 positions matching TRBD1. The CDR3 DNA is TGTGCCAGCAGTCCGGCGGACAGGGTTGAAAAACTGTTTTTT. Its protein is CASSPADRVEKLFF.